The clone carrying this TCR beta chain was detected a few times. These data are taken from a study of T cells after yellow fever vaccination. TCR cDNA was made by 5'RACE template switching, adding a universal primer site and UMIs. TCRdb redid the calling of the 5' RACE reads with MiXCR, one entry per CDR3 protein. Of approximately 580,000 distinct CDR3 sequences in the sample, roughly a sixth are singletons; the top ten hold roughly 17%. Trimming left V 0 bases short and J 5 bases short, with 8 bases between. The CDR3 loop spans 13 amino acids. Germline values: CDR1 MNHEY, CDR2 SVGAGI. Sequencing was performed on PBMCs, taken more than 4 days after the first yellow fever vaccination. This sequence joins TRBV6-5 and TRBJ2-7; unclear D gene. This clonotype was sampled from a man aged 18 to 30 who received the YFV17D yellow fever vaccine. CDR3 amino acids: CASSYSIGDEQYV. The CDR3 DNA reads TGTGCCAGCAGTTACTCGATTGGGGACGAGCAGTACGTC.